This T cell receptor beta chain was identified during a study of CD8+CD57+ T cells in acquired aplastic anemia. Patients who underwent sequencing had shown CD8+CD57+ cell expansion by flow cytometry. At the time of blood sampling, patients had not yet received any therapy. The CDR3 has 15 amino acids. Germline CDR1 and CDR2: SGHTA and FQGNSA. The V end was cut by 5 bases, the J end by 7 bases, with 21 bases between. The template used for profiling TCR beta VDJ and CDR3 was genomic DNA. Each CDR3 protein is one row after TCRdb ran MiXCR on the reads. The table has 250,000 to 350,000 distinct CDR3 sequences, approximately 57% seen once; the top ten hold 1% to 1.5%.

The TCR originated in a human donor with aplastic anemia. Source material: sorted CD4+, CD8+, or CD8+CD57+ T cells (not recorded which) from PBMCs. The chain has TRBV7-2 and TRBJ2-7; D is possibly TRBD2 (7 bases). DNA of the CDR3: TGTGCCAGCAGCCTTGGGGGGGCAGTGCTGGGGGAGCAGTACTTC. This encodes CASSLGGAVLGEQYF.